This note documents a single TCR beta chain sequence. The antigen remains undetermined. The CDR3 is 16 amino acids. Trimming removed 2 bases from V and 1 base from J, with 11 bases in between. Germline CDR1 reads SEHNR; CDR2 reads FQNEAQ (reference sequence). Naivety among CD8 cells was defined by CD45RO negativity and positive CCR7 selection, thereby excluding terminally differentiated effector memory CD45RA+ cells. These data are taken from a study of shared clonotypes between healthy human individuals. General study results and limits: Though the depth was large, rarefaction showed that sorted-subset sequencing was incomplete. In a few donors, roughly 5.2% of naive CD4 clonotypes appeared in common.

Once extracted for a subset, genomic DNA was divided evenly among several immunoSEQ plates. Some clones are missing from TCRdb's copy, which holds only in-frame ones; the method was immunoSEQ multiplex PCR. Found here are about 680,000 clones, approximately 90% of them singletons; the top ten hold 24%. Sequencing input: naive CD8+ T cells sorted from blood. The clonotype originates from a man aged 30 to 39 in good health. V and J are TRBV7-9 and TRBJ2-2; no clear D. CDR3 bases: TGTGCCAGCAGCTTAAGTAGGGTGGGGAACACCGGGGAGCTGTTTTTT. Protein: CASSLSRVGNTGELFF.